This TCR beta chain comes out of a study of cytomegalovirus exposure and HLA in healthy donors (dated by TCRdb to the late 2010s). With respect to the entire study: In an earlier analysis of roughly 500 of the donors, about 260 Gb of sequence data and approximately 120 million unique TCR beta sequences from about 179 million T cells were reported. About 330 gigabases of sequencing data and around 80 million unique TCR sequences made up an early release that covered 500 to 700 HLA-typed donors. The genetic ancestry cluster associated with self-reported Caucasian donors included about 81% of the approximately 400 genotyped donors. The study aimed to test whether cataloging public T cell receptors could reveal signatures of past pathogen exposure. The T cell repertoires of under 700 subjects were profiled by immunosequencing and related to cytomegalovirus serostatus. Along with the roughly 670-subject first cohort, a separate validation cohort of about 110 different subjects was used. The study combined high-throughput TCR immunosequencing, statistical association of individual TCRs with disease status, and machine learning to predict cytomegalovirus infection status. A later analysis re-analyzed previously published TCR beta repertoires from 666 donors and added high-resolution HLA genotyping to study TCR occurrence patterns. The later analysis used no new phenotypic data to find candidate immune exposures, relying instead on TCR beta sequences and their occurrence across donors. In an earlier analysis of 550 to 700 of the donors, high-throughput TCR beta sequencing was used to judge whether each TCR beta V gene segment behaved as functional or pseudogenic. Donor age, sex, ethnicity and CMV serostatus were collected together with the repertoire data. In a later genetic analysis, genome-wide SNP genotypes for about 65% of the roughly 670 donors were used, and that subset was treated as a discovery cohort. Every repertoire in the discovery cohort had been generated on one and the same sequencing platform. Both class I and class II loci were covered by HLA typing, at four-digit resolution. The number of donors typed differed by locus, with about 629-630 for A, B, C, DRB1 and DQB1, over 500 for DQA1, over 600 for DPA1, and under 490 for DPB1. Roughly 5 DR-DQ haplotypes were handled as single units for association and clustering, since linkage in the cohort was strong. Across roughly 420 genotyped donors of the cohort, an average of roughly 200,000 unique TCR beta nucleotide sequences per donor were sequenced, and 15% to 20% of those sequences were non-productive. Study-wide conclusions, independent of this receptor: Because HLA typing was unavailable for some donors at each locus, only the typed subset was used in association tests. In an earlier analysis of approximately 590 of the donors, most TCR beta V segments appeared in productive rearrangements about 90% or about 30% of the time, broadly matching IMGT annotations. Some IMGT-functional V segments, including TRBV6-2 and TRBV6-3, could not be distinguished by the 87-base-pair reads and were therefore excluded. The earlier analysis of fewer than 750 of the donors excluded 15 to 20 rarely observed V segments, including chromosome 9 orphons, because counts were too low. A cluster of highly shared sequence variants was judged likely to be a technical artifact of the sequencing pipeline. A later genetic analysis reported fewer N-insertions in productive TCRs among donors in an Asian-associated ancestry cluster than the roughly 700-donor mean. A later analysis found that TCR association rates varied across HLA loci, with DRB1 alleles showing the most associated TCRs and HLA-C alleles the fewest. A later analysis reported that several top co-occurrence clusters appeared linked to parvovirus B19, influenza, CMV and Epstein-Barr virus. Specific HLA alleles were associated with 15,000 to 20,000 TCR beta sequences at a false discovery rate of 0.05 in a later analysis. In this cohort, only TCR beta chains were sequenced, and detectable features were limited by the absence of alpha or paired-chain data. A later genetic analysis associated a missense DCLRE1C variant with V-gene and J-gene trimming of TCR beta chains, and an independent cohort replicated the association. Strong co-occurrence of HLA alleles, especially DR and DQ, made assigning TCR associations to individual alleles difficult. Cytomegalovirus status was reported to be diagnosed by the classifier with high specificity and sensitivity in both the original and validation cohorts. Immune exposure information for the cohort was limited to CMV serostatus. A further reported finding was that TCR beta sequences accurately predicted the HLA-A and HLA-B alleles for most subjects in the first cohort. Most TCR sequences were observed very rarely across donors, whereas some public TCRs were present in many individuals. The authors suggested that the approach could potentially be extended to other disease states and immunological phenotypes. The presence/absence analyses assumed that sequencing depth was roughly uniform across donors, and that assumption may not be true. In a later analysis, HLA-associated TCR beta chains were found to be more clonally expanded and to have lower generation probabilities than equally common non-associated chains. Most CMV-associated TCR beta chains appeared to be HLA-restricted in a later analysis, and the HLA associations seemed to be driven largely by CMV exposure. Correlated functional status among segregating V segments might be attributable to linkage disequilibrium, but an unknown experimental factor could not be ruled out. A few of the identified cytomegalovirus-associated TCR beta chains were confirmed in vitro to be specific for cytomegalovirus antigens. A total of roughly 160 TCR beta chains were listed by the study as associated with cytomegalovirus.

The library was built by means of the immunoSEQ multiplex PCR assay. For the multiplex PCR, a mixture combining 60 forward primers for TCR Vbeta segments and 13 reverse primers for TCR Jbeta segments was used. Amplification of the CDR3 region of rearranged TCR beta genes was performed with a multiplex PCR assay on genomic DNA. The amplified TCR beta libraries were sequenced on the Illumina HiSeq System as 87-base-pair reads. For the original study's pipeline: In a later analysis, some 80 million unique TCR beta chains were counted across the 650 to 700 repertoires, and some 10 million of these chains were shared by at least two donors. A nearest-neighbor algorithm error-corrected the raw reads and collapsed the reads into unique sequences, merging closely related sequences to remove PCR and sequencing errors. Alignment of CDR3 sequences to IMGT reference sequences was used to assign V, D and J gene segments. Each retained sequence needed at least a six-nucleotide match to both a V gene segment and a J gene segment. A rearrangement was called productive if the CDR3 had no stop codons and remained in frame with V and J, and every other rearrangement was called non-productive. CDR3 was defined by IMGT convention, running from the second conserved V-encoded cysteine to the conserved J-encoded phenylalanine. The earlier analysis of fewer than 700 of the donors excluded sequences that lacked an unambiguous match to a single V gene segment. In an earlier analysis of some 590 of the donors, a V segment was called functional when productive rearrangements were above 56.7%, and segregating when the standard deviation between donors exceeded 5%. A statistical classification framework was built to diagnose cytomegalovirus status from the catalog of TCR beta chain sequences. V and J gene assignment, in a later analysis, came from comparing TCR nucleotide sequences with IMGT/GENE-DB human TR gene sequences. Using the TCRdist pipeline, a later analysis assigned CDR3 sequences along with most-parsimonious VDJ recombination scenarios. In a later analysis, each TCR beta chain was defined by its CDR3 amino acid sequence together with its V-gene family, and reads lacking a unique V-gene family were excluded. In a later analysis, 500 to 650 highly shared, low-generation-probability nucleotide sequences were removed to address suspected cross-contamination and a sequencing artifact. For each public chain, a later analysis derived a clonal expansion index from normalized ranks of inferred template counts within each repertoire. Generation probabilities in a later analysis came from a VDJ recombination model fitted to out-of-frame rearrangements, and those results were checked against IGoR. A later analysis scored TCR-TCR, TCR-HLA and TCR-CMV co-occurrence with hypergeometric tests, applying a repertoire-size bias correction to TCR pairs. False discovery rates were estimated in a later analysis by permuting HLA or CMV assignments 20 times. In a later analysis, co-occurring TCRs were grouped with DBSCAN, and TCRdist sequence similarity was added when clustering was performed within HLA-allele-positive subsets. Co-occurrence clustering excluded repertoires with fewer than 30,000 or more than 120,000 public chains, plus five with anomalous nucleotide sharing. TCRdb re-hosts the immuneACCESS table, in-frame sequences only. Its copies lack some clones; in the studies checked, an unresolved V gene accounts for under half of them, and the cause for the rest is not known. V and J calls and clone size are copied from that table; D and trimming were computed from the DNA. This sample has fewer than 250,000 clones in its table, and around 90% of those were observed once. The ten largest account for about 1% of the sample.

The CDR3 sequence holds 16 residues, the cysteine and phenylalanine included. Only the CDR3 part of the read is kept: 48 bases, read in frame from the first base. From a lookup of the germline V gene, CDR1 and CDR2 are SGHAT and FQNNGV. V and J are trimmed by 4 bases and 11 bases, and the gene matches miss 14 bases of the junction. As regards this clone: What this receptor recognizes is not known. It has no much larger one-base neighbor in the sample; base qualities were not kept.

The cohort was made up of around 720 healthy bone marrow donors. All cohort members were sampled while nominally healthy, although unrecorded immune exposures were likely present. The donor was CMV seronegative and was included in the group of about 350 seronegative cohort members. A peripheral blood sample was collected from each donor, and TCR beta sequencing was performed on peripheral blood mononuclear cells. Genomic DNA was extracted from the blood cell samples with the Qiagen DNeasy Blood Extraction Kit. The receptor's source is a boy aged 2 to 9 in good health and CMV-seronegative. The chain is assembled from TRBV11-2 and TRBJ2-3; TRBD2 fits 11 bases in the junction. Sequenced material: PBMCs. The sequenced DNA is TGTGCCAGCAGCTCGCTAGCGGGGGGTCTCCCCCGAGGGCAGTATTTT. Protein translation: CASSSLAGGLPRGQYF.